These 9 T cell receptor beta chains were sequenced from one sample in a study of sequential checkpoint blockade in melanoma. The protocol was immunoSEQ multiplex PCR, while the TCRdb copy is restricted to in-frame clones and leaves out a portion. The data show roughly 6,500 clones, with around 26% seen just once and 9.8% held by the top ten. Specified treatment: randomized to nivolumab then ipilimumab (arm A) or the reverse (arm B). Sequencing was performed on tumor tissue (inferred from file names), taken from a patient given nivolumab and ipilimumab in sequence. These receptors came from a human donor with melanoma.

The J gene is TRBJ1-5, the V gene TRBV5-1; possible D gene TRBD1, 5 bases. Germline V gives CDR1 SGHRS, CDR2 YFSETQ. V lost 4 bases and J lost 4, with 12 bases in between. The CDR3 covers 14 residues. The CDR3, as DNA: TGCGCCAGCAGCCCGGGGGGGGGAAATCAGCCCCAGCATTTT. This gives the protein CASSPGGGNQPQHF. The full variable domain, in which reference TRBV5-1 and TRBJ1-5 provide the parts outside the CDR3, is KAGVTQTPRYLIKTRGQQVTLSCSPISGHRSVSWYQQTPGQGLQFLFEYFSETQRNKGNFPGRFSGRQFSNSRSEMNVSTLELGDSALYLCASSPGGGNQPQHFGDGTRLSIL.

V gene TRBV6-8 combines with J gene TRBJ2-2; perhaps TRBD2 as D (6 bases). The CDR3 totals 15 residues. Trimming took off 10 bases at V and 1 base at J, with 16 bases between the two ends. The germline V gene has CDR1 MNHGY and CDR2 SAAAGT. In DNA form, the CDR3 reads TGTGCCATCGCTAGGGGAGCGGGGAACACCGGGGAGCTGTTTTTT. Amino acid sequence: CAIARGAGNTGELFF.

This clone was recorded a few times. This chain joins TRBV4-1 and TRBJ2-7, with TRBD2 identical over 7 bases. CDR1 is MGHRA and CDR2 is YSYEKL in the germline V gene. CDR3 size: 15 residues. J was trimmed by 7 bases and V by 0 bases; bases with no gene match: 9. CDR3 loop: CASSQDRSPGGEQYF. In nucleotides, the CDR3 is TGCGCCAGCAGCCAAGATCGGTCCCCCGGGGGGGAGCAGTACTTC.

This clone was counted between two and nine times. V is TRBV11-3 and J is TRBJ2-3; no definite D call. Trimming removed 8 bases from V and 3 bases from J, with 18 bases in between. The germline V gene has CDR1 SGHNT and CDR2 YENEEA. The CDR3 sequence is 15 residues long. DNA of the CDR3: TGTGCCAGCCTGGCCCAGGTATCTAGGACAGATACGCAGTATTTT. Its protein is CASLAQVSRTDTQYF.

Only a few counts were recorded for this clone. The chain couples TRBV28 to TRBJ1-4; D might be TRBD1 (6 bases). The CDR3 consists of 14 residues. Germline V gives CDR1 MDHEN, CDR2 SYDVKM. Trimming cost V 4 bases and J 10 bases, with 16 bases left between them. The CDR3 DNA follows: TGTGCCAGCAGTTCCGAGGGGGAAGCGGGAAAACTGTTTTTT. It yields the protein CASSSEGEAGKLFF.

V gene TRBV28 combines with J gene TRBJ1-2; tentative D call: TRBD1 (5 bases). CDR3 length: 14 residues. CDR1 is MDHEN, CDR2 SYDVKM, per germline. CDR3 in amino acids: CASGGGEANYGYTF. CDR3 in DNA: TGTGCGTCCGGCGGGGGAGAAGCTAACTATGGCTACACCTTC.

This clone was seen just once. J is TRBJ2-5 and V is TRBV14; D may be TRBD2 (5 bases). With 0 bases removed from V and 5 bases from J, the gap between germline ends came to 19 bases. The length of the CDR3 is 17 residues. Germline V gene data show CDR1 as SGHDN and CDR2 as FVKESK. The CDR3 is CASSQDLGGLSWETQYF. The CDR3 DNA is TGTGCCAGCAGCCAAGACCTCGGCGGGCTCTCCTGGGAGACCCAGTACTTC.

The rearrangement joins TRBV28 to TRBJ1-2; perhaps TRBD1 as D (5 bases). Germline V gives CDR1 MDHEN, CDR2 SYDVKM. V dropped 10 bases and J dropped 4 bases, with 19 bases sitting between them. This CDR3 has 14 residues. DNA of the CDR3: TGTGCCATCGGGGGATCCGTGAACCTCTATGGCTACACCTTC. Protein product: CAIGGSVNLYGYTF.

The V and J genes are TRBV5-1 and TRBJ2-7, with 12 bases lining up with TRBD1. The CDR3 runs to 15 residues. Germline V lookup: CDR1 SGHRS, CDR2 YFSETQ. The trim removed 0 bases at V and 6 bases at J, leaving 4 bases unmatched. This CDR3 is CASSLDGDRGLEQYF. The CDR3 DNA reads TGCGCCAGCAGCTTGGATGGGGACAGGGGGCTCGAGCAGTACTTC.